This T cell receptor (beta chain) was profiled in a study of blood T cell repertoires in COVID-19. Study-wide background: The United States, Italy and Spain were the sources of the acute and convalescent COVID-19 samples.

V gave up 3 bases and J gave up 5 bases; unmatched junction bases: 14. The CDR3 is made up of 17 amino acids. Germline loops: CDR1 SGHNT, CDR2 YENEEA. Clones were sequenced by immunoSEQ multiplex PCR, and TCRdb holds only the in-frame ones, with some missing. The table shows approximately 350,000 clones, with around nine tenths occurring only once. The chain links TRBV11-3 to TRBJ2-5; 8 bases agree with TRBD1. The receptor's source is a young woman who had recovered from COVID-19. Material: peripheral blood. CDR3 sequence (DNA): TGTGCCAGCAGCTTTCAACTCTCCAGGGGGCTGGGCGAGACCCAGTACTTC. Translation: CASSFQLSRGLGETQYF.